Detailed here is one T cell receptor beta chain. The specificity of this receptor is unknown. No base-level quality is on record; no much larger clone is a single base apart. CDR3 length: 15 amino acids, cysteine to phenylalanine. CDR3 DNA is the only sequence kept; it has 45 bases, read in frame from the first base. CDR1 MRHNA and CDR2 SNTAGT are derived from the germline V gene. V is trimmed back by 5 bases and J by 4 bases, and the junction contains 4 bases that no gene match accounts for. The data were obtained in a study of T cell changes during pregnancy in multiple sclerosis (dated by TCRdb to the late 2010s). For context, the study as a whole: The study examined how the T cell repertoire changed over the course of pregnancy in women with multiple sclerosis.

Library preparation employed the immunoSEQ multiplex PCR assay. This immuneACCESS table, as held by TCRdb, lists in-frame sequences with V and J called but not all clones. Of the missing ones, under half trace to an unresolved V gene in checked studies; the others have no known cause. The sample table holds nearly 110,000 clones, of which 85% to 95% were seen once. The biggest ten clones account for around 1.5% of the sample. This TCR was sampled from a female donor with multiple sclerosis, enrolled in a pregnancy study. The specimen was peripheral blood, collected after pregnancy. The chain joins TRBV6-4 to TRBJ2-3, with 12 middle bases fitting TRBD2. The CDR3 sequence is CASSSSGGGADTQYF. The DNA sequence follows: TGTGCCAGCAGTTCTAGCGGGGGGGGTGCAGATACGCAGTATTTT.